This TCR beta chain was observed in a study of control samples from healthy donors and cancer patients. TCRdb's copy holds only in-frame clones and misses some; the assay was immunoSEQ multiplex PCR. The sample contains some 13,000 clones, roughly three quarters of which appear only once. A note on this clone: Other DNA sequences in this sample translate to the same CDR3.

Looked up from germline, CDR1 is SGHAT and CDR2 is FQNNGV. V gave up 3 bases and J gave up 2 bases, with 13 bases separating them. The CDR3 loop spans 15 amino acids. V and J are TRBV11-2 and TRBJ2-5; maybe TRBD2 (6 bases). Sequenced: formalin-fixed, paraffin-embedded tissue. The clonotype was recovered from a male donor with melanoma. This chain's CDR3 is CASSFWAGKQETQYF. In nucleotides, the CDR3 is TGTGCCAGCAGCTTCTGGGCGGGGAAACAAGAGACCCAGTACTTC.